This TCR beta chain was found in a study of blood T cell repertoires in COVID-19. About the research overall: Some COVID-19 samples were acute and others convalescent; all came from the United States, Italy and Spain. Sample material is recorded as cDNA or gDNA derived from T cells, B-cell-depleted T cells, or PBMCs.

Under the authors' procedure: Estimation of nucleated cell counts relied on the amplification of reference gene primers. Sequencing was performed with immunoSEQ multiplex PCR; in TCRdb, only in-frame clones are kept and a portion is missing. Clone size and the V and J calls come from that table; the DNA yielded D and trimming. This sample has just over 150,000 clones, with 92% found just once. Per the germline V gene, CDR1 is SSHAT and CDR2 is FNYEAQ (reference sequence). V was cut by 3 bases and J by 3 bases, with 13 bases left in between. This CDR3 spans 15 amino acids. Seattle researchers signed up patients amid active infection and tracked them longitudinally.

The source material was peripheral blood. The chain carries TRBV7-7 and TRBJ2-3, with D hard to call. This clonotype was obtained from a man aged 25-40 years with COVID-19, enrolled during active disease. Here the CDR3 DNA reads TGTGCCAGCAGCTTCACGACTGATTTGACAGATACGCAGTATTTT. Translating it yields CASSFTTDLTDTQYF.